These T cell receptor beta chains were read from a single sample in a study of T cells after yellow fever vaccination. TCRdb re-called the 5' RACE reads with MiXCR, one entry per CDR3 protein. The repertoire holds about 580,000 distinct CDR3 sequences, with about a sixth as singletons. Sequencing was performed on PBMCs, taken about 5 days after the first yellow fever vaccination. The receptor set was obtained from a man between 18 and 35 years old who received the YFV17D yellow fever vaccine. The CDR3 runs from the conserved cysteine through the conserved F or W. Each record gives: clone size, J gene, V gene, D gene, CDR3 DNA, CDR3 protein. The D gene is left open where the match is weak. Clone size is not always given. Where it is, it says once, few, many or a class for expanded clones.

clone size: few
J gene: TRBJ2-2
V gene: TRBV4-3
D gene: TRBD2
CDR3 DNA: TGCGCCAGCAGCCGACTTAGCGGGGGGTATTCCGGGGAGCTGTTTTTT
CDR3 protein: CASSRLSGGYSGELFF

clone size: -
J gene: TRBJ1-5
V gene: TRBV19
D gene: -
CDR3 DNA: TGTGCCAGTAGTATGGTTCCCCCGAGCAATCAGCCCCAGCATTTT
CDR3 protein: CASSMVPPSNQPQHF

clone size: -
J gene: TRBJ2-1
V gene: TRBV6-1
D gene: TRBD2
CDR3 DNA: TGTGCCAGCAGTGAGGGCGCGGCTAGCGGGGGTGTTGGGAATGAGCAGTTCTTC
CDR3 protein: CASSEGAASGGVGNEQFF

clone size: -
J gene: TRBJ2-7
V gene: TRBV7-2
D gene: -
CDR3 DNA: TGTGCCAGCAGCTTAGGGGGGAATGGCCGGTTTTCCTACGAGCAGTACTTC
CDR3 protein: CASSLGGNGRFSYEQYF

clone size: -
J gene: TRBJ2-3
V gene: TRBV29-1
D gene: -
CDR3 DNA: TGCAGCGTTGAGGTTCGACAAGATGGCCCAGATACGCAGTATTTT
CDR3 protein: CSVEVRQDGPDTQYF

clone size: once
J gene: TRBJ1-1
V gene: TRBV7-9
D gene: TRBD1
CDR3 DNA: TGTGCCAGCAGCGTTCGACAGGGGCGCACTGAAGCTTTCTTT
CDR3 protein: CASSVRQGRTEAFF

clone size: -
J gene: TRBJ2-1
V gene: TRBV3-1
D gene: -
CDR3 DNA: TGTGCCAGCAGCACTCCAGGGGTATACAATGAGCAGTTCTTC
CDR3 protein: CASSTPGVYNEQFF

clone size: few
J gene: TRBJ2-4
V gene: TRBV14
D gene: -
CDR3 DNA: TGTGCCAGCAGCCAAGATATCTCTAATGGAGGGGAGTACGGCGCCAAAAACATTCAGTACTTC
CDR3 protein: CASSQDISNGGEYGAKNIQYF

clone size: few
J gene: TRBJ2-7
V gene: TRBV5-1
D gene: -
CDR3 DNA: TGCGCCAGCAGCGGGACCGGGACACTTGACTACGAGCAGTACTTC
CDR3 protein: CASSGTGTLDYEQYF

clone size: few
J gene: TRBJ2-3
V gene: TRBV29-1
D gene: -
CDR3 DNA: TGCAGCGTTGGGGGGACTGTAGGGATCACAGATACGCAGTATTTT
CDR3 protein: CSVGGTVGITDTQYF

clone size: many
J gene: TRBJ1-2
V gene: TRBV12-3/TRBV12-4
D gene: TRBD1
CDR3 DNA: TGTGCCAGCAGTTTAGGGGGACAGCGAAGTGGCTACACCTTC
CDR3 protein: CASSLGGQRSGYTF

clone size: -
J gene: TRBJ2-5
V gene: TRBV12-3/TRBV12-4
D gene: TRBD2
CDR3 DNA: TGTGCCAGCAGTGCACAAGCGGGGGGGCTTCAGCAGACCCAGTACTTC
CDR3 protein: CASSAQAGGLQQTQYF

clone size: -
J gene: TRBJ2-1
V gene: TRBV29-1
D gene: -
CDR3 DNA: TGCAGCGTTGAGTACAATGAGCAGTTCTTC
CDR3 protein: CSVEYNEQFF

clone size: many
J gene: TRBJ1-5
V gene: TRBV12-3/TRBV12-4
D gene: TRBD1
CDR3 DNA: TGTGCCAGCAGTTTAACTGGACAGGGGTCCAATCAGCCCCAGCATTTT
CDR3 protein: CASSLTGQGSNQPQHF

clone size: many
J gene: TRBJ2-3
V gene: TRBV24-1
D gene: -
CDR3 DNA: TGTGCCACCGGGGGCCGGAGCAGTCCACTAACGCAGTATTTT
CDR3 protein: CATGGRSSPLTQYF

clone size: few
J gene: TRBJ2-3
V gene: TRBV27
D gene: TRBD1
CDR3 DNA: TGTGCCAGCGGGTCCCGGGACAGGGGGCCGGTTCGAGATACGCAGTATTTT
CDR3 protein: CASGSRDRGPVRDTQYF

clone size: few
J gene: TRBJ2-5
V gene: TRBV5-6
D gene: -
CDR3 DNA: TGTGCCAGCAGTTCTCTCCGGGGCAGGGAGACCCAGTACTTC
CDR3 protein: CASSSLRGRETQYF

clone size: -
J gene: TRBJ1-6
V gene: TRBV20-1
D gene: -
CDR3 DNA: TGCAGTGCCCGAGACACGAATAATTCACCCCTCCACTTT
CDR3 protein: CSARDTNNSPLHF

clone size: -
J gene: TRBJ2-5
V gene: TRBV7-2
D gene: TRBD1
CDR3 DNA: TGTGCCAGCAGCTTAGGGGCCGGGACAGGTCCAAGGACCCAGTACTTC
CDR3 protein: CASSLGAGTGPRTQYF

clone size: -
J gene: TRBJ2-3
V gene: TRBV6-5
D gene: -
CDR3 DNA: TGTGCCAGCAGTTACAAGCGGGCTGACACAGATACGCAGTATTTT
CDR3 protein: CASSYKRADTDTQYF

clone size: few
J gene: TRBJ2-5
V gene: TRBV4-1
D gene: -
CDR3 DNA: TGCGCCAGCAGCCACCTCCCGGGGGGCGGGGAGACCCAGTACTTC
CDR3 protein: CASSHLPGGGETQYF

clone size: -
J gene: TRBJ1-4
V gene: TRBV25-1
D gene: -
CDR3 DNA: TGTGCCAGCAGTGGCCAGGGAGGGGCAACTAATGAAAAACTGTTTTTT
CDR3 protein: CASSGQGGATNEKLFF

clone size: few
J gene: TRBJ1-5
V gene: TRBV7-2
D gene: -
CDR3 DNA: TGTGCCAGCAGCCACGGACAGAACAATCAGCCCCAGCATTTT
CDR3 protein: CASSHGQNNQPQHF

clone size: -
J gene: TRBJ1-2
V gene: TRBV15
D gene: -
CDR3 DNA: TGTGCCACCAGCAGAGGGGTTAACTATGGCTACACCTTC
CDR3 protein: CATSRGVNYGYTF

clone size: few
J gene: TRBJ2-5
V gene: TRBV19
D gene: TRBD1
CDR3 DNA: TGTGCCAGTAGTGTTTTAACCCCGGGACAGTACGTTTCTGAAGAGACCCAGTACTTC
CDR3 protein: CASSVLTPGQYVSEETQYF

clone size: few
J gene: TRBJ2-7
V gene: TRBV7-2
D gene: -
CDR3 DNA: TGTGCCAGCAGCTTATATTCTATAGCTGGGCCCGAGCAGTACTTC
CDR3 protein: CASSLYSIAGPEQYF

clone size: few
J gene: TRBJ2-1
V gene: TRBV12-3/TRBV12-4
D gene: TRBD2
CDR3 DNA: TGTGCCAGCAGTTGGCTAGCGGGGGGGAACAATGAGCAGTTCTTC
CDR3 protein: CASSWLAGGNNEQFF

clone size: -
J gene: TRBJ2-7
V gene: TRBV18
D gene: -
CDR3 DNA: TGTGCCAGCTCTTTCGAGACAGGCCGGTACGAGCAGTACTTC
CDR3 protein: CASSFETGRYEQYF

clone size: many
J gene: TRBJ2-7
V gene: TRBV4-2
D gene: TRBD2
CDR3 DNA: TGTGCCAGCAGCCAAGGGGGGGGTTCCTACGAGCAGTACTTC
CDR3 protein: CASSQGGGSYEQYF

clone size: few
J gene: TRBJ2-7
V gene: TRBV27
D gene: -
CDR3 DNA: TGTGCCAGCAGTTCGCCTCCTTGGGACGGGACCTACGAGCAGTACTTC
CDR3 protein: CASSSPPWDGTYEQYF

clone size: -
J gene: TRBJ2-4
V gene: TRBV9
D gene: TRBD2
CDR3 DNA: TGTGCCAGCATCGTCAGCGGGAGCAGGCCCTCCATTCAGTACTTC
CDR3 protein: CASIVSGSRPSIQYF

clone size: few
J gene: TRBJ1-1
V gene: TRBV4-3
D gene: TRBD1
CDR3 DNA: TGCGCCAGCAGCCAAGCGTGGCAGGGGGGGACTGAAGCTTTCTTT
CDR3 protein: CASSQAWQGGTEAFF

clone size: -
J gene: TRBJ2-1
V gene: TRBV30
D gene: -
CDR3 DNA: TGTGCCTGGCGGTGGGGGGGCCGAAATGAGCAGTTCTTC
CDR3 protein: CAWRWGGRNEQFF

clone size: few
J gene: TRBJ1-5
V gene: TRBV2
D gene: -
CDR3 DNA: TGTGCCAGCAGTCCTTCGGACAGTGGAGTATTGCCCCAGCATTTT
CDR3 protein: CASSPSDSGVLPQHF

clone size: few
J gene: TRBJ2-5
V gene: TRBV20-1
D gene: -
CDR3 DNA: TGCAGTGCTAGGAGGTCAGCGCGAGAGACCCAGTACTTC
CDR3 protein: CSARRSARETQYF

clone size: few
J gene: TRBJ2-7
V gene: TRBV5-6
D gene: -
CDR3 DNA: TGTGCCAGCAGCTTGGGTTCAGGGGTCGAGCAGTACTTC
CDR3 protein: CASSLGSGVEQYF

clone size: -
J gene: TRBJ2-3
V gene: TRBV9
D gene: TRBD1
CDR3 DNA: TGTGCCAGCAGCGTGCAACAGGGGGGAGGCACAGATACGCAGTATTTT
CDR3 protein: CASSVQQGGGTDTQYF

clone size: -
J gene: TRBJ1-5
V gene: TRBV11-2
D gene: TRBD1
CDR3 DNA: TGTGCCAGCAGCTTAGATATAGCAGGGGGTCAGCCCCAGCATTTT
CDR3 protein: CASSLDIAGGQPQHF

clone size: few
J gene: TRBJ2-2
V gene: TRBV7-2
D gene: TRBD1
CDR3 DNA: TGTGCCAGCAGCTGGGACAGAACCACCGGGGAGCTGTTTTTT
CDR3 protein: CASSWDRTTGELFF

clone size: once
J gene: TRBJ2-1
V gene: TRBV12-3/TRBV12-4
D gene: TRBD2
CDR3 DNA: TGTGCCAGCAGTTCGACCCTAGCGGGGGACGACAATGAGCAGTTCTTC
CDR3 protein: CASSSTLAGDDNEQFF

clone size: few
J gene: TRBJ2-7
V gene: TRBV7-3
D gene: -
CDR3 DNA: TGTGCCAGCAGCTTCGAGACCCGGGACTTTACCTACGAGCAGTACTTC
CDR3 protein: CASSFETRDFTYEQYF

clone size: few
J gene: TRBJ2-1
V gene: TRBV3-1
D gene: -
CDR3 DNA: TGTGCCAGCAGCCAATTGGTAGGCAGCTCCTACAATGAGCAGTTCTTC
CDR3 protein: CASSQLVGSSYNEQFF

clone size: -
J gene: TRBJ2-3
V gene: TRBV12-3/TRBV12-4
D gene: TRBD2
CDR3 DNA: TGTGCCAGCAGTCCCATGGGGCTAGCGGGGGATACGCAGTATTTT
CDR3 protein: CASSPMGLAGDTQYF

clone size: -
J gene: TRBJ1-5
V gene: TRBV5-6
D gene: -
CDR3 DNA: TGTGCCAGCAGCTTGTGGGCAGCCTTTAGCAATCAGCCCCAGCATTTT
CDR3 protein: CASSLWAAFSNQPQHF

clone size: -
J gene: TRBJ1-1
V gene: TRBV30
D gene: -
CDR3 DNA: TGTGCCTGGAACGCCCCCGCTGAAGCTTTCTTT
CDR3 protein: CAWNAPAEAFF

clone size: few
J gene: TRBJ1-1
V gene: TRBV20-1
D gene: -
CDR3 DNA: TGCAGTGCTAGAGATGAGGCAGGGAGGACGCACACTGAAGCTTTCTTT
CDR3 protein: CSARDEAGRTHTEAFF

clone size: -
J gene: TRBJ2-4
V gene: TRBV4-3
D gene: -
CDR3 DNA: TGCGCCAGCATGGACTACGCCAAAAACATTCAGTACTTC
CDR3 protein: CASMDYAKNIQYF

clone size: many
J gene: TRBJ2-3
V gene: TRBV5-1
D gene: -
CDR3 DNA: TGCGCCAGCAGCTTGGGGTTTCAAGATACGCAGTATTTT
CDR3 protein: CASSLGFQDTQYF

clone size: few
J gene: TRBJ2-1
V gene: TRBV5-1
D gene: -
CDR3 DNA: TGCGCCAGCAGCGTTAGGACCCGGGACAACGCCTACAATGAGCAGTTCTTC
CDR3 protein: CASSVRTRDNAYNEQFF

clone size: -
J gene: TRBJ2-1
V gene: TRBV7-3
D gene: -
CDR3 DNA: TGTGCCAGCAGCTTAGTTCCCGACAATGAGCAGTTCTTC
CDR3 protein: CASSLVPDNEQFF

clone size: few
J gene: TRBJ1-4
V gene: TRBV4-1
D gene: TRBD1
CDR3 DNA: TGCGCCAGCAGCGGGCAACAGGGGGCCGGTGAAAAACTGTTTTTT
CDR3 protein: CASSGQQGAGEKLFF

clone size: -
J gene: TRBJ2-5
V gene: TRBV19
D gene: -
CDR3 DNA: TGTGCCAGTAGTATCCTCCCAAGGGGCGGGGAGACCCAGTACTTC
CDR3 protein: CASSILPRGGETQYF

clone size: -
J gene: TRBJ2-7
V gene: TRBV6-2/TRBV6-3
D gene: TRBD1
CDR3 DNA: TGTGCCAGCAGTTTTACCTCAGACAGGGACTACGAGCAGTACTTC
CDR3 protein: CASSFTSDRDYEQYF

clone size: -
J gene: TRBJ1-6
V gene: TRBV7-2
D gene: TRBD1
CDR3 DNA: TGTGCCAGCAGCTTTTTGGGACAGAATAATTCACCCCTCCACTTT
CDR3 protein: CASSFLGQNNSPLHF

clone size: -
J gene: TRBJ2-3
V gene: TRBV6-2/TRBV6-3
D gene: -
CDR3 DNA: TGTGCCAGCAGCGGGCCGCGAAGTTCAGATACGCAGTATTTT
CDR3 protein: CASSGPRSSDTQYF